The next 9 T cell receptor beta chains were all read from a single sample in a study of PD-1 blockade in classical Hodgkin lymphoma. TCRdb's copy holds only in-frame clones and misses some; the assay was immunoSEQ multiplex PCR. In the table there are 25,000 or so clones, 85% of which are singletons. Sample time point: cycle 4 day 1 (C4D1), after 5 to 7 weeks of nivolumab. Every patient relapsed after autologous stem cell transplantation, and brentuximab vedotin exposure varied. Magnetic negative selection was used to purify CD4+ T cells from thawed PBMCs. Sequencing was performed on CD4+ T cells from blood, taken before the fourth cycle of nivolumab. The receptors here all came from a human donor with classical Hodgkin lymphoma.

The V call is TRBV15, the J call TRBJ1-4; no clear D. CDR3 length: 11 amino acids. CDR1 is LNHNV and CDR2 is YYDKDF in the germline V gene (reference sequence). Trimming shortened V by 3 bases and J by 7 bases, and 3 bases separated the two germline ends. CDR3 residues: CATSRGEKLFF. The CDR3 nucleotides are TGTGCCACCAGCAGGGGTGAAAAACTGTTTTTT.

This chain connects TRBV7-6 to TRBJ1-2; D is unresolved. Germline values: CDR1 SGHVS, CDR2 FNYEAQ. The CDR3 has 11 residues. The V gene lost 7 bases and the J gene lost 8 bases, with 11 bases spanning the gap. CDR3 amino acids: CASTLGGGYTF. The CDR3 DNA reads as TGTGCCAGCACCCTCGGAGGGGGCTACACCTTC.

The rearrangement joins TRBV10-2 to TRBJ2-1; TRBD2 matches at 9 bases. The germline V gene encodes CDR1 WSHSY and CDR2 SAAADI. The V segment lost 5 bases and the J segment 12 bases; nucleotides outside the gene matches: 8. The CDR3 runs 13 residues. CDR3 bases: TGCGCCAGCAGTCCCGGGACTAGCTCGAGGCAGTTCTTC. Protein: CASSPGTSSRQFF.

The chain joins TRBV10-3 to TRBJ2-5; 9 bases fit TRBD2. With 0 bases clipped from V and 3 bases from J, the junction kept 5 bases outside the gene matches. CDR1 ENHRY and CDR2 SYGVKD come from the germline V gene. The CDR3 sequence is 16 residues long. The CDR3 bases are TGTGCCATCAGTGAGTCGATTAGCGGGGGAAAAGAGACCCAGTACTTC. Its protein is CAISESISGGKETQYF.

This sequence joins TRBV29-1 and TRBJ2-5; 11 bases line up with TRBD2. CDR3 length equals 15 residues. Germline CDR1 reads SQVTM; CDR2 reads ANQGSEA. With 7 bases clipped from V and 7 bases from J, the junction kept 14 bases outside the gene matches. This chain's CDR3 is CSAVLAGVGAGTQYF. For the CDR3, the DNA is TGCAGCGCAGTACTAGCGGGAGTGGGAGCAGGGACCCAGTACTTC. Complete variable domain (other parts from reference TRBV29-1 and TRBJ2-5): SAVISQKPSRDICQRGTSLTIQCQVDSQVTMMFWYRQQPGQSLTLIATANQGSEATYESGFVIDKFPISRPNLTFSTLTVSNMSPEDSSIYLCSAVLAGVGAGTQYFGPGTRLLVL.

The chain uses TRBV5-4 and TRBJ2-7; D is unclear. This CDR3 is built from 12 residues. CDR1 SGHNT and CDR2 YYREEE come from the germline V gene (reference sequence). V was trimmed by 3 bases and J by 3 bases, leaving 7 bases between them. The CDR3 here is CASSSDNYEQYF. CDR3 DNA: TGTGCCAGCAGCTCCGACAACTACGAGCAGTACTTC.

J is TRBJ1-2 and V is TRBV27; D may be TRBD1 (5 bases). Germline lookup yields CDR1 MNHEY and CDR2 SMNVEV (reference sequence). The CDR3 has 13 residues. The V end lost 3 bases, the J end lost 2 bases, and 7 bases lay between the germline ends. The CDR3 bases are TGTGCCAGCAGTTTGGAGGGGAACTATGGCTACACCTTC. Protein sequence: CASSLEGNYGYTF.

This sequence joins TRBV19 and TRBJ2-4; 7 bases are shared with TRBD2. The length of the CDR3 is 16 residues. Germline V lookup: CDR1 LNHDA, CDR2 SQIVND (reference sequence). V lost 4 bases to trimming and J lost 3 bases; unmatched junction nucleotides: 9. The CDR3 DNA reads TGTGCCAGTAGTACCCCTCCTAGCGGTGGCAAAAACATTCAGTACTTC. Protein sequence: CASSTPPSGGKNIQYF.

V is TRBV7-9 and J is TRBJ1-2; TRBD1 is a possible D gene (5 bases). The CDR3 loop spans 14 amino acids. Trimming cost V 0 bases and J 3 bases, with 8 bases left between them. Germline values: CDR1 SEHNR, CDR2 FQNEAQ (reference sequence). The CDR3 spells CASSLAGAHYGYTF. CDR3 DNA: TGTGCCAGCAGCTTAGCAGGGGCCCACTATGGCTACACCTTC.